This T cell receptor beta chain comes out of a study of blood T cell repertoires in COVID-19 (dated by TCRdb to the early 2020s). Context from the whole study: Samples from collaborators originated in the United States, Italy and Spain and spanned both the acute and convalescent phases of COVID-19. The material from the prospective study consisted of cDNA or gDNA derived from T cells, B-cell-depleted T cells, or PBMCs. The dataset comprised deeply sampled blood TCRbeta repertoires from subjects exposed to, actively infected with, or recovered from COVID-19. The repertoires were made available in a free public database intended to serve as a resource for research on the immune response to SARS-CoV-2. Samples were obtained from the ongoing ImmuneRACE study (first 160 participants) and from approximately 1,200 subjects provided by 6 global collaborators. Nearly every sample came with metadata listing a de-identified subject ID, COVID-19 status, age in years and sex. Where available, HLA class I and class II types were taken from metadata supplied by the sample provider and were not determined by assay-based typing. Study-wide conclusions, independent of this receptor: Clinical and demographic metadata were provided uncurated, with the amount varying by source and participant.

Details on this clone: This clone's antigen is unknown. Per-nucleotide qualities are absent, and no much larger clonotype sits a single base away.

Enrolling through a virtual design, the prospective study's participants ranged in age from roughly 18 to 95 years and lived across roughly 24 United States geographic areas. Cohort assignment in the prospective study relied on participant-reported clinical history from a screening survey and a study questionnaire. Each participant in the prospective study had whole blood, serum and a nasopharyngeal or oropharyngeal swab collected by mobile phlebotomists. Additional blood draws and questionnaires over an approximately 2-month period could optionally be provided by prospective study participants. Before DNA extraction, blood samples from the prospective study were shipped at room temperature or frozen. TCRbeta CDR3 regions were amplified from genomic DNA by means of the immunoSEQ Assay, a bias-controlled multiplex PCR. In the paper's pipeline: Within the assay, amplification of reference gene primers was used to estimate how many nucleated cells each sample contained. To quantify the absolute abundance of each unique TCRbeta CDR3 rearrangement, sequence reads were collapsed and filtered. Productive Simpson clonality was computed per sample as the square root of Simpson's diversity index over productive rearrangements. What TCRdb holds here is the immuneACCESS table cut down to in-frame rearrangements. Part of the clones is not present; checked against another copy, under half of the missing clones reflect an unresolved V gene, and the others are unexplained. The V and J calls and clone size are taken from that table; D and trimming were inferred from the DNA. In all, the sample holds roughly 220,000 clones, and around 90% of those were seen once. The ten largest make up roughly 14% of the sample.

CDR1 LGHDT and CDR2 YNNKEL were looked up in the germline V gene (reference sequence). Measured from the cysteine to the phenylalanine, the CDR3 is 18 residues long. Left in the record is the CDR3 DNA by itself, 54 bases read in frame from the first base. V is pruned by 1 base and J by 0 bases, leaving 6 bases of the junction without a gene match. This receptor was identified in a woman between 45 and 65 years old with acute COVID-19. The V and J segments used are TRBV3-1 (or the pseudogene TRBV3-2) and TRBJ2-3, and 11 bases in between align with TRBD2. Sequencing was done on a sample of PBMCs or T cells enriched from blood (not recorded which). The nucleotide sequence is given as TGTGCCAGCAGCCAAGTTTTAGCGGGAGGGATAAGCACAGATACGCAGTATTTT. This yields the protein CASSQVLAGGISTDTQYF.